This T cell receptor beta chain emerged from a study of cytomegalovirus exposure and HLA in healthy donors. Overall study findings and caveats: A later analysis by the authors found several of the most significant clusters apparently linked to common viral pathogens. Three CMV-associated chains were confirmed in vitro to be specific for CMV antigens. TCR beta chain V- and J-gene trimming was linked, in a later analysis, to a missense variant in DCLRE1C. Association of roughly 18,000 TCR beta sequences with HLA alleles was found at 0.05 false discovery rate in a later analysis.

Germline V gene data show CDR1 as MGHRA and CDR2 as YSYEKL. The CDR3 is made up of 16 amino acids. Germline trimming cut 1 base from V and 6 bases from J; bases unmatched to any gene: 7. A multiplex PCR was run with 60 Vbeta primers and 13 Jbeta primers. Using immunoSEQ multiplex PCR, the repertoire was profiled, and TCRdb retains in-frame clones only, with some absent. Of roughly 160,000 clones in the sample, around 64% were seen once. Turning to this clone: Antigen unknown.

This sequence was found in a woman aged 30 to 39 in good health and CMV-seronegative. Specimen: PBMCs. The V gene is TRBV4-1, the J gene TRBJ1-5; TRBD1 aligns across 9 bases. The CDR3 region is CASSQVPTGGIQPQHF. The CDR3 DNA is TGCGCCAGCAGCCAAGTACCGACAGGGGGAATTCAGCCCCAGCATTTT.